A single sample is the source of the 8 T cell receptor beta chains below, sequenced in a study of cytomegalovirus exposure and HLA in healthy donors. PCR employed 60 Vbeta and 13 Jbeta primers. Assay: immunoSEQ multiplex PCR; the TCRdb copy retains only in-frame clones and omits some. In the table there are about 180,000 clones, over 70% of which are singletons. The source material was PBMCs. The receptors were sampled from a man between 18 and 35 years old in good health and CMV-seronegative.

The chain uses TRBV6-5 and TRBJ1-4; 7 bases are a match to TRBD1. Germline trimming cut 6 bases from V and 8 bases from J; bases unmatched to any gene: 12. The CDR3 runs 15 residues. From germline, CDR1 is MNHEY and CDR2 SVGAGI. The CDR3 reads CASSRHRGLGEKLFF. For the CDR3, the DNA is TGTGCCAGCAGCCGCCACAGGGGATTAGGGGAAAAACTGTTTTTT.

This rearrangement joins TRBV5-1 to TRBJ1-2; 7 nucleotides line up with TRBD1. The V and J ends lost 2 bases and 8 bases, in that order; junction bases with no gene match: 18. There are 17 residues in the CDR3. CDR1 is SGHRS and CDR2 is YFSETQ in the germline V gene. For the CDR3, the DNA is TGCGCCAGCAGCTTCAATAGAATTAGGGGGCCCCCTGAGGGCTACACCTTC. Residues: CASSFNRIRGPPEGYTF.

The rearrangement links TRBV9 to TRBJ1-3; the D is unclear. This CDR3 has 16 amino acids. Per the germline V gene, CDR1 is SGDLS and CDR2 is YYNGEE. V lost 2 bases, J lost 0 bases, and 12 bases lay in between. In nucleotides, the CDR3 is TGTGCCAGCAGCGTTGCAAAACGGAGCTCTGGAAACACCATATATTTT. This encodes CASSVAKRSSGNTIYF.

CDR3 loop: CASSPGQGRQPQHF. CDR3 nucleotide sequence: TGTGCCAGCAGCCCAGGACAGGGTCGACAGCCCCAGCATTTT. The chain recombines TRBV7-9 with TRBJ1-5; 8 bases fit TRBD1. V trimming: 5 bases; J trimming: 7 bases; junction bases outside the gene matches: 7. Germline V gene data show CDR1 as SEHNR and CDR2 as FQNEAQ (reference sequence). The CDR3 loop spans 14 amino acids.

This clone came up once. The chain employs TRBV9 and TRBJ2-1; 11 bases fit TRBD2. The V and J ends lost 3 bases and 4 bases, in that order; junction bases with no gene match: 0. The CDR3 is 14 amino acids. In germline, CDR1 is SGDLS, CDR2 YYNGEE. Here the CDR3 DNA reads TGTGCCAGCAGCGCTAGCGGGGGGTACAATGAGCAGTTCTTC. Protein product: CASSASGGYNEQFF.

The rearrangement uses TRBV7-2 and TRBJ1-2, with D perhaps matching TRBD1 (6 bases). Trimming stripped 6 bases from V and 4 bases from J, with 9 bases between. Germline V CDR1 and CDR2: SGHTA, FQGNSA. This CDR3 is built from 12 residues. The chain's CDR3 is CASRRGFYGYTF. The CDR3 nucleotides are TGTGCCAGCAGAAGGGGGTTCTATGGCTACACCTTC.

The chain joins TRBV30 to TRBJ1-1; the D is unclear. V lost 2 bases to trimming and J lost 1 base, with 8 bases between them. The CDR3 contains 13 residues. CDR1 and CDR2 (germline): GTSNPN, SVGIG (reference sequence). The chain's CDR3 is CAWSLGGNTEAFF. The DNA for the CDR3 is TGTGCCTGGAGTCTCGGAGGGAACACTGAAGCTTTCTTT.

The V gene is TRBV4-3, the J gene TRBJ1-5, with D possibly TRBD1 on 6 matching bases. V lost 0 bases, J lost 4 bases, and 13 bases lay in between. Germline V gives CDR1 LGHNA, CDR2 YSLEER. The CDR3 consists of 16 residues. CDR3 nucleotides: TGCGCCAGCAGCCAAGATTGGCAGGGGACAAATCAGCCCCAGCATTTT. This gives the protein CASSQDWQGTNQPQHF.